One T cell receptor beta chain is described in this entry. This clonotype was detected a few times. Its antigen remains undetermined. Base qualities are not recorded, but no much larger clone differs from it by a single base. This sample stems from a study of blood T cells in healthy people across ages (dated by TCRdb to between 2015 and 2017). For context, the study as a whole: In model experiments, roughly one uniquely barcoded TCR beta cDNA molecule per two T cells was captured by template switching. Using deep sequencing normalized with unique cDNA molecular identifiers, the study measured how TCR beta repertoire diversity changes with age. Four age groups were formed from the donors: young (average 16 years), middle-aged (around 40), aged (more than 55) and long-lived (less than 85). Donors of different ages were randomly distributed across sequencing lanes to avoid experimental bias. Two additional independent replicas of 1 million unique cDNA reads from the same blood draw were analyzed for two donors (one aged 18 to 29 and one aged 80 or older). Study-wide findings and limitations: Estimates of total diversity based on one million sequenced T cells were considered lower bounds and underestimates. The long-lived group showed more naive CD4+ T cells, fewer expanded clones and increased TCR diversity than the aged group, suggesting age selection. A strong correlation was found between observed TCR beta diversity and the percentage of naive T cells measured by flow cytometry. Observed TCR beta diversity per million T cells fell roughly linearly with age, and a significant reduction was already apparent by age approximately 40. Since profiling was done on bulk unsorted PBMCs, naive and antigen-experienced compartments could not be conclusively compared. Because donor CMV infection status was unknown, age-related changes in expanded clonotypes were potentially confounded.

The germline V gene provides CDR1 MDHEN and CDR2 SYDVKM. The CDR3, from cysteine to phenylalanine, totals 13 residues. Left in the record is the CDR3 DNA by itself, 39 bases read in frame from the first base. Cut back by 7 bases and 2 bases, the V and J ends lie 11 bases apart. Donors were a few dozen systemically healthy Caucasian individuals from Russia aged roughly 6 to 90 years. Approximately 11 milliliters of peripheral blood were drawn from each donor into EDTA-treated Vacutainer tubes. Ficoll-Paque density-gradient centrifugation was used to isolate PBMCs, with at least 6 million per sample. Trizol reagent was used to extract total RNA from PBMCs, with at least 6 micrograms per sample. The percentages of naive CD45RAhigh/CD27high T cells were determined by flow cytometry on a PBMC aliquot from every donor. Libraries were prepared through 5' RACE. Instrument used: Illumina HiSeq 2500. A second PCR of roughly 7 to 12 cycles was performed with a sample-barcoded 5' primer and a J-beta primer mix. Each TCR beta cDNA molecule received a unique molecular identifier from a template-switch 5' adaptor carrying 12 random nucleotides. Each sample yielded at least 2.5 million CDR3-containing paired-end reads. All of the RNA was converted into first-strand cDNA using the Mint cDNA synthesis kit, with a TRBC-specific oligonucleotide serving as the primer. After uracil-DNA glycosylase treatment, a first 18-cycle PCR used universal primers M1SS and BC2_uni_R on all cDNA. For the original study's pipeline: For normalization, 1 million high-quality reads were randomly selected from each sample, with every read carrying a distinct molecular identifier. Instead of being binned into consensus sequences, reads with shared molecular identifiers were discarded. CDR3 identification, clonotype clustering and error correction used MiTCR with a Q25 quality threshold and the strictest error-elimination algorithm. Lower-bound total TCR beta diversity was estimated with a nonparametric unseen species model using Euler transformation. TCRdb reprocessing: public reads trimmed at Q25 with fastp, clones called with MiXCR, in-frame beta chains kept. Identical CDR3 protein sequences are pooled into one entry, listed with their most common genes and DNA. The V and J calls here are based on TCRdb, not the publication. The sample data list 1.2 million to 1.5 million distinct CDR3 sequences, and approximately 63% of these were observed just once. Over 6.5% of the sample goes to the ten largest clones.

Material for sequencing was blood. This receptor was obtained from a man aged 18 to 29 in good health. This receptor chain uses TRBV28 and TRBJ1-1; the D region possibly corresponds to TRBD1 (5 bases align). The DNA reads TGTGCCAGCAATAGGGGCTTTAACACTGAAGCTTTCTTT. Its protein product is CASNRGFNTEAFF.